Following are 15 T cell receptor beta chains from one sample sequenced in a study of blood T cell repertoires in COVID-19. The table came from immunoSEQ multiplex PCR; TCRdb's copy has only in-frame clones and leaves some out. The table shows over 100,000 clones, with approximately 80% occurring only once. The sample consisted of peripheral blood. These receptors were taken from a woman in her sixties or seventies with acute or convalescent COVID-19.

This clone showed up just a few times. The rearrangement links TRBV11-2 to TRBJ2-1; tentatively, D is TRBD2 (6 bases). CDR1 is SGHAT and CDR2 is FQNNGV in the germline V gene. V lost 7 bases, J lost 7 bases, and 11 bases lay in between. This CDR3 is 12 amino acids long. This CDR3 is CASTTSGNEQFF. The CDR3 DNA is TGTGCCAGCACCACAAGCGGGAATGAGCAGTTCTTC.

The rearrangement links TRBV9 to TRBJ1-6; 9 nucleotides align to TRBD1. The CDR3 is 15 amino acids. The germline CDR1 and CDR2 sequences are SGDLS and YYNGEE. Trimming removed 3 bases from V and 6 bases from J; junction bases left unmatched: 4. The CDR3 loop reads CASSATGGSNSPLHF. In DNA, the CDR3 is TGTGCCAGCAGCGCCACAGGGGGCTCTAATTCACCCCTCCACTTT.

V is TRBV5-1 and J is TRBJ2-5, with 9 nucleotides matching TRBD1. CDR3 size: 15 residues. Per germline, CDR1 SGHRS and CDR2 YFSETQ. Trimming cost V 3 bases and J 1 base; bases outside gene matches: 4. For the CDR3, the DNA is TGCGCCAGCAGCTCGAGGGGACAGGGCCAAGAGACCCAGTACTTC. Residues: CASSSRGQGQETQYF.

The V gene is TRBV28, the J gene TRBJ2-7; a weak D match, TRBD1 (6 bases). CDR1 and CDR2 (germline): MDHEN, SYDVKM. V lost 4 bases, J lost 2 bases, and 12 bases lay in between. The CDR3 covers 14 residues. The chain's CDR3 is CASSSGTLAYEQYF. In nucleotides, the CDR3 is TGTGCCAGCAGTTCGGGGACACTGGCCTACGAGCAGTACTTC.

The CDR3 DNA sequence: TGTGCCAGCAATCGGGAGCCCGAAGTAAATGAGCAGTTCTTC. The encoded protein is CASNREPEVNEQFF. The chain is built from TRBV25-1 and TRBJ2-1; D is possibly TRBD2 (6 bases). The germline CDR1 and CDR2 sequences are MGHDK and SYGVNS. The CDR3 consists of 14 residues. V shed 7 bases and J shed 7 bases, with 17 bases lying between them. The full variable domain, completed using reference TRBV25-1 and TRBJ2-1, is EADIYQTPRYLVIGTGKKITLECSQTMGHDKMYWYQQDPGMELHLIHYSYGVNSTEKGDLSSESTVSRIRTEHFPLTLESARPSHTSQYLCASNREPEVNEQFFGPGTRLTVL.

The rearrangement uses TRBV3-1 (or the pseudogene TRBV3-2) and TRBJ2-3, with a tentative D call TRBD2 (6 bases). The CDR3 consists of 15 residues. V lost 2 bases, J lost 0 bases, and 9 bases lay in between. Germline CDR1 and CDR2: LGHDT and YNNKEL (reference sequence). The CDR3 coding sequence is TGTGCCAGCAGCCAACGGCGGGGAAGCACAGATACGCAGTATTTT. It codes for CASSQRRGSTDTQYF.

The gene calls are TRBV30 and TRBJ2-3; 8 bases fit TRBD2. From germline, CDR1 is GTSNPN and CDR2 SVGIG (reference sequence). J was trimmed by 5 bases and V by 2 bases; bases with no gene match: 12. CDR3 length equals 16 residues. CDR3 DNA: TGTGCCTGGAGTCCCGCCCCAGCGGGAGTCATAGATACGCAGTATTTT. It specifies CAWSPAPAGVIDTQYF.

The chain uses TRBV9 and TRBJ2-7, with D possibly being TRBD1 (6 bases). From germline, CDR1 is SGDLS and CDR2 YYNGEE. V lost 3 bases and J lost 2, with 18 bases in between. This CDR3 is 16 amino acids long. The CDR3 protein is CASSAFQGSVAYEQYF. DNA for the CDR3: TGTGCCAGCAGCGCTTTCCAGGGGTCCGTAGCCTACGAGCAGTACTTC. Full variable domain (remainder filled in from reference TRBV9 and TRBJ2-7): DSGVTQTPKHLITATGQRVTLRCSPRSGDLSVYWYQQSLDQGLQFLIQYYNGEERAKGNILERFSAQQFPDLHSELNLSSLELGDSALYFCASSAFQGSVAYEQYFGPGTRLTVT.

This clone has only a few counts. The J gene is TRBJ1-1, the V gene TRBV9, with D possibly TRBD1 on 5 matching bases. The CDR3 has 14 residues. V was shortened by 3 bases and J by 1 base, with 10 bases between the two germline ends. CDR1 is SGDLS, CDR2 YYNGEE, per germline. DNA of the CDR3: TGTGCCAGCAGCGCCTCCGGACAGAACACTGAAGCTTTCTTT. Translated: CASSASGQNTEAFF.

This clone was seen a handful of times. The V gene is TRBV19, the J gene TRBJ1-2; TRBD1 agrees at 8 bases. Per germline, CDR1 LNHDA and CDR2 SQIVND (reference sequence). The V and J ends lost 1 base and 4 bases, in that order; junction bases with no gene match: 5. The length of the CDR3 is 15 residues. Written as DNA, the CDR3 is TGTGCCAGTAGTATAGGACAGGGGACTGGCTATGGCTACACCTTC. Its translation is CASSIGQGTGYGYTF.

V is TRBV19 and J is TRBJ1-2; 9 nucleotides match TRBD1. The germline V gene has CDR1 LNHDA and CDR2 SQIVND (reference sequence). The CDR3 extends over 15 amino acids. Trimming at V came to 7 bases and at J to 2 bases, leaving 8 bases not matched to a gene. The CDR3 DNA reads TGTGCCAGTACCCCGGGGACAGGGTCAAACTATGGCTACACCTTC. Translation gives CASTPGTGSNYGYTF.

The rearrangement joins TRBV4-2 to TRBJ2-3; TRBD1 might be the D (5 bases). The CDR3 loop spans 16 amino acids. The V end lost 0 bases, the J end lost 3 bases, and 13 bases lay between the germline ends. Germline CDR1 LGHNA, CDR2 YNFKEQ. CDR3 protein: CASSQDVGLETDTQYF. In nucleotides, the CDR3 is TGTGCCAGCAGCCAAGATGTGGGGCTCGAGACAGATACGCAGTATTTT.

V gene TRBV9 combines with J gene TRBJ2-2; 10 bases agree with TRBD2. The J segment lost 3 bases and the V segment lost 2 bases, leaving 4 bases of the junction unmatched. CDR1 is SGDLS and CDR2 is YYNGEE in the germline V gene. This CDR3 comprises 16 residues. CDR3 DNA: TGTGCCAGCAGCGTTGTCCTAGCGGGGGACACCGGGGAGCTGTTTTTT. Protein sequence: CASSVVLAGDTGELFF.

The genes are TRBV11-1 and TRBJ2-1, with D maybe TRBD1 (6 bases). The V and J ends lost 4 bases and 4 bases respectively, with 14 bases between them. CDR3 length equals 15 residues. CDR1 SGHAT and CDR2 FQDESV come from the germline V gene (reference sequence). The CDR3 reads CASSSMDSPYNEQFF. In DNA form, the CDR3 reads TGTGCCAGCAGCTCAATGGACAGTCCATACAATGAGCAGTTCTTC.

The table lists this clone with a count of one. The gene calls are TRBV6-4 and TRBJ1-2; 8 positions match TRBD1. Germline V lookup: CDR1 MRHNA, CDR2 SNTAGT. The CDR3 has 14 amino acids. V lost 1 base and J lost 7; bases outside the gene matches: 5. Written as DNA, the CDR3 is TGTGCCAGCAGTGACTTCTACAGGGGGAGTGGCTACACCTTC. Protein sequence: CASSDFYRGSGYTF.